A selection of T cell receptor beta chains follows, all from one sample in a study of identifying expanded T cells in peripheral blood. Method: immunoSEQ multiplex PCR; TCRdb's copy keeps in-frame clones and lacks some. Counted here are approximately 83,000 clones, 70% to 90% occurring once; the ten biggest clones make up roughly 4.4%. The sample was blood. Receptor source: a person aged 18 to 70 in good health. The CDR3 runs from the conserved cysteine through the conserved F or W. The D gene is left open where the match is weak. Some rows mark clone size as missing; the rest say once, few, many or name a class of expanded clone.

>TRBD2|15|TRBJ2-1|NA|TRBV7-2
CASILGWTSVDEQFF
TGTGCCAGCATCTTAGGGTGGACTAGCGTCGATGAGCAGTTCTTC
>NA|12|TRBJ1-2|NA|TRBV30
CAWTSRNYGYTF
TGTGCCTGGACATCCAGAAACTATGGCTACACCTTC
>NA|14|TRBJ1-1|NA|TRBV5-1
CASSLRLMNTEAFF
TGCGCCAGCAGCTTGCGTTTGATGAACACTGAAGCTTTCTTT
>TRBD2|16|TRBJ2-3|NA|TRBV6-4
CASSDDSTSGGHTQYF
TGTGCCAGCAGTGACGATTCGACTAGCGGGGGACATACGCAGTATTTT
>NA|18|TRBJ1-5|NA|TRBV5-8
CASSLGTAAGLSNQPQHF
TGTGCCAGCAGCTTGGGGACGGCGGCAGGGCTTTCTAATCAGCCCCAGCATTTT
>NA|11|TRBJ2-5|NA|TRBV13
CASSLGGTQYF
TGTGCCAGCAGCTTAGGAGGGACCCAGTACTTC
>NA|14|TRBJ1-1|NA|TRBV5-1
CASIKSSTDTEAFF
TGCGCCAGCATCAAATCCTCGACAGACACTGAAGCTTTCTTT
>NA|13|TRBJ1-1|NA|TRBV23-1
CASSLRELPEAFF
TGCGCCAGCAGCCTCCGGGAGCTCCCGGAAGCTTTCTTT
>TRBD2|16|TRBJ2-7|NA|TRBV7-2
CASSTLSRLAGDEQYF
TGTGCCAGCAGCACGCTAAGCCGGCTAGCGGGGGACGAGCAGTACTTC
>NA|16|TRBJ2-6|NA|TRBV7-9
CASSTRWMAGANVLTF
TGTGCCAGCAGCACCCGCTGGATGGCTGGGGCCAACGTCCTGACTTTC
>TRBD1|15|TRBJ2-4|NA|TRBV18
CASSLSRDRENIQYF
TGTGCCAGCTCGCTTAGCCGGGACAGGGAAAACATTCAGTACTTC
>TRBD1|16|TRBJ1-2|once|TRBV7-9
CASSFKSGGQVRGYTF
TGTGCCAGCAGCTTCAAGTCAGGAGGACAGGTTCGTGGCTACACCTTC
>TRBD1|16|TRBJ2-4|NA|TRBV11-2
CASSGWDRGVRDIQYF
TGTGCCAGCAGCGGCTGGGACAGGGGGGTAAGGGACATTCAGTACTTC
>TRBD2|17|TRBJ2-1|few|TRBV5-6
CASSPWTSGGFYNEQFF
TGTGCCAGCAGCCCATGGACTAGCGGGGGCTTCTACAATGAGCAGTTCTTC
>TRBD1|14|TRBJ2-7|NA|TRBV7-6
CASSYGQGTHEQYF
TGTGCCAGCAGCTACGGACAGGGGACCCACGAGCAGTACTTC
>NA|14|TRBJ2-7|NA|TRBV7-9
CASSFQGGLAEQYF
TGTGCCAGCAGCTTTCAGGGAGGATTGGCCGAGCAGTACTTC
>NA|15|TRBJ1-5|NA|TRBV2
CASSEEGFSNQPQHF
TGTGCCAGCAGTGAGGAGGGATTTAGCAATCAGCCCCAGCATTTT
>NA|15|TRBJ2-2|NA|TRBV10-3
CAISESQAHTGELFF
TGTGCCATCAGTGAGTCTCAGGCCCACACCGGGGAGCTGTTTTTT
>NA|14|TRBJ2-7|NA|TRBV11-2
CASSLPGATYEQYF
TGTGCCAGCAGCTTACCGGGGGCCACCTACGAGCAGTACTTC
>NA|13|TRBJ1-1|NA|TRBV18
CASSPPVNTEAFF
TGTGCCAGCTCACCACCGGTGAACACTGAAGCTTTCTTT
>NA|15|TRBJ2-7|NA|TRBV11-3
CASSPGAGDSYEQYF
TGTGCCAGCAGCCCTGGGGCCGGGGACTCCTACGAGCAGTACTTC
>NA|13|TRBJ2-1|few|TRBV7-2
CASSPRAYNEQFF
TGTGCCAGCAGCCCCAGGGCCTACAATGAGCAGTTCTTC
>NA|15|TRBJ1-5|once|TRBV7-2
CASSESPLSNQPQHF
TGTGCCAGCAGCGAATCACCCCTCAGCAATCAGCCCCAGCATTTT
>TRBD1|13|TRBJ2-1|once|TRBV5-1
CASSLADRGEQFF
TGCGCCAGCAGCTTGGCAGACAGGGGTGAGCAGTTCTTC
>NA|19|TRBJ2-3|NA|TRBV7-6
CASSPNRNAAKTSTDTQYF
TGTGCCAGCAGCCCGAACCGTAACGCGGCGAAGACTAGCACAGATACGCAGTATTTT
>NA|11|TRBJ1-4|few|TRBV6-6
CASGQREKLFF
TGTGCCAGCGGGCAGAGAGAAAAACTGTTTTTT
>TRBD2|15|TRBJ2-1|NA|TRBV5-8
CASSLGTSGVNEQFF
TGTGCCAGCAGCTTGGGGACTAGCGGGGTTAATGAGCAGTTCTTC
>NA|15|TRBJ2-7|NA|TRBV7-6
CASSTRAGPSYEQYF
TGTGCCAGCAGCACGAGAGCGGGCCCCTCCTACGAGCAGTACTTC
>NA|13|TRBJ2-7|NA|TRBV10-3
CAIAARGLYEQYF
TGTGCCATCGCAGCCCGGGGGCTCTACGAGCAGTACTTC
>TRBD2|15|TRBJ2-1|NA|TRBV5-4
CASSLTGGGYNEQFF
TGTGCCAGCAGCTTGACCGGGGGGGGCTACAATGAGCAGTTCTTC
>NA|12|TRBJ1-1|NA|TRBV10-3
CATREGMTEAFF
TGTGCCACCAGAGAGGGGATGACTGAAGCTTTCTTT
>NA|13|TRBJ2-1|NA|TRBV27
CASSRRPYNEQFF
TGTGCCAGCAGTAGGCGGCCCTACAATGAGCAGTTCTTC
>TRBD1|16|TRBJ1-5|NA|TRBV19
CASRKDRGQGHQPQHF
TGTGCCAGTAGAAAGGACAGGGGTCAGGGCCATCAGCCCCAGCATTTT
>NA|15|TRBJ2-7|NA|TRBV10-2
CASRAGRGSSYEQYF
TGCGCCAGCAGGGCGGGGCGGGGAAGCTCCTACGAGCAGTACTTC
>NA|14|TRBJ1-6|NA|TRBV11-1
CASSQQIHNSPLHF
TGTGCCAGCAGCCAACAAATCCATAATTCACCCCTCCACTTT
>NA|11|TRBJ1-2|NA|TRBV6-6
CASIHGPGYTF
TGTGCCAGCATTCATGGGCCTGGCTACACCTTC
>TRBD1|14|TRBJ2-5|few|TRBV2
CASSTGGSKETQYF
TGTGCCAGTTCGACAGGGGGCTCAAAAGAGACCCAGTACTTC
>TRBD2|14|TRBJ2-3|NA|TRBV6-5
CASSYLGGGDTQYF
TGTGCCAGCAGTTACTTGGGCGGGGGAGATACGCAGTATTTT
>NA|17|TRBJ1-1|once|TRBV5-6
CASSSTGTSMEGTEAFF
TGTGCCAGCAGCTCCACCGGGACGAGCATGGAAGGTACTGAAGCTTTCTTT
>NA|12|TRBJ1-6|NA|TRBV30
CAWGAGESPLHF
TGTGCCTGGGGGGCAGGTGAATCACCCCTCCACTTT
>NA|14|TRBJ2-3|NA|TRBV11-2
CASSHTTEIDTQYF
TGTGCCAGCAGCCACACGACAGAAATAGATACGCAGTATTTT
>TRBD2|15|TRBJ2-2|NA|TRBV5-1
CASSSIAGGYEELFF
TGCGCCAGCAGCTCCATAGCGGGGGGGTACGAGGAGCTGTTTTTT
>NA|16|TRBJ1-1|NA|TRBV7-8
CASSYPLGGGSPEAFF
TGTGCCAGCAGCTATCCCCTTGGTGGGGGGTCACCTGAAGCTTTCTTT
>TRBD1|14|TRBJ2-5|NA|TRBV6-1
CASSVQGVQETQYF
TGTGCCAGCAGTGTACAGGGGGTCCAAGAGACCCAGTACTTC
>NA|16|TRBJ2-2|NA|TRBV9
CASSALVSGNTGELFF
TGTGCCAGCAGCGCGCTTGTGTCCGGAAACACCGGGGAGCTGTTTTTT
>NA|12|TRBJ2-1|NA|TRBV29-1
CSERGQGNEQFF
TGCAGCGAAAGGGGTCAGGGTAACGAGCAGTTCTTC
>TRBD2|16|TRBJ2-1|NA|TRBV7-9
CASTSEGLALYNEQFF
TGTGCCAGCACCTCGGAGGGACTAGCGCTCTACAATGAGCAGTTCTTC
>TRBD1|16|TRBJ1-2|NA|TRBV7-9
CASSFSLTGSLHGYTF
TGTGCCAGCAGCTTTTCACTGACAGGGAGTCTGCATGGCTACACCTTC
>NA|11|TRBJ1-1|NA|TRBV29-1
CSVEENTEAFF
TGCAGCGTTGAGGAGAACACTGAAGCTTTCTTT
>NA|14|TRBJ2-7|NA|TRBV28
CASSLRGGIREQYF
TGTGCCAGCAGTTTAAGGGGGGGTATCCGCGAGCAGTACTTC
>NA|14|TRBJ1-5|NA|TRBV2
CASSRQDLGQPQHF
TGTGCCAGCAGTAGACAGGACCTGGGTCAGCCCCAGCATTTT
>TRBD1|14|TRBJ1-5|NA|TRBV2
CASSGTGSNQPQHF
TGTGCCAGCAGTGGGACAGGAAGCAATCAGCCCCAGCATTTT
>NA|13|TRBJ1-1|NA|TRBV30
CAWGIQTASKAFF
TGTGCCTGGGGCATCCAAACAGCTTCTAAAGCTTTCTTT
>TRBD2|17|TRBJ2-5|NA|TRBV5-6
CASSFLGLVTNQETQYF
TGTGCCAGCAGCTTCTTGGGACTAGTAACCAACCAAGAGACCCAGTACTTC
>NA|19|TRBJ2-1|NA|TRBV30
CAWNGGLANYLSSYNEQFF
TGTGCCTGGAATGGGGGGTTAGCAAACTACCTAAGCTCCTACAATGAGCAGTTCTTC
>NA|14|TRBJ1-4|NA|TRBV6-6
CASSPDRPNEKLFF
TGTGCCAGCAGCCCTGACAGGCCGAATGAAAAACTGTTTTTT
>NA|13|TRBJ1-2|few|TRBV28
CASARGDIYGYTF
TGTGCCAGCGCGCGGGGGGACATCTATGGCTACACCTTC
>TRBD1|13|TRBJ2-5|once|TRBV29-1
CSVWDRPQETQYF
TGCAGCGTTTGGGACAGACCCCAAGAGACCCAGTACTTC
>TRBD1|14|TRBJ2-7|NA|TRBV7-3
CASSPGTAAYEQYF
TGTGCCAGCAGCCCGGGGACAGCCGCCTACGAGCAGTACTTC